The entry below gives a single T cell receptor (beta chain) sequence along with its context. This sample was included in a study of T cell changes during pregnancy in multiple sclerosis. Using immunoSEQ multiplex PCR, the repertoire was profiled, and TCRdb retains in-frame clones only, with some absent. This table has fewer than 85,000 clones, approximately 92% appearing once. The V end lost 2 bases, the J end lost 0 bases, and 8 bases lay between the germline ends. The germline V gene encodes CDR1 MNHEY and CDR2 SMNVEV (reference sequence). CDR3 size: 16 residues. The chain has TRBV27 and TRBJ2-6; perhaps TRBD2 as D (5 bases). The source is a female donor with multiple sclerosis, enrolled in a pregnancy study. The material sequenced was peripheral blood, taken before pregnancy. In nucleotides, the CDR3 is TGTGCCAGCAGTTTAGTCGGACTCTCTGGGGCCAACGTCCTGACTTTC. It translates to CASSLVGLSGANVLTF.